In its sample, the clone carrying this T cell receptor beta chain was seen many times. This record comes from a study of human T cells and chemical hapten exposure. The CDR3 length is 15 residues. The germline V gene has CDR1 MNHEY and CDR2 SMNVEV (reference sequence). V gave up 4 bases and J gave up 9 bases; unmatched junction bases: 5. Library construction involved attaching unique molecular identifiers to individual cDNA molecules, which allowed quantitative, reproducible TCR counting. One entry per CDR3 protein, called by TCRdb with MiXCR from the RACE reads. The sample shows about 110,000 distinct CDR3 sequences, approximately 9.9% of them seen only once. Time point: patch test 1, 2 weeks after DPC sensitization. Specified treatment: therapeutic diphenylcyclopropenone sensitization with weekly scalp DPC.

This receptor was obtained from a woman between 40 and 50 years old with alopecia areata. Some clones in this sample may be carry-over from other donors' samples. The J gene is TRBJ2-1, the V gene TRBV27, with TRBD2 matching 14 bases. The specimen comprised whole blood, sampled in connection with sensitization to the hapten diphenylcyclopropenone (DPC). The CDR3 nucleotides read TGTGCCAGCAGTTCGACTAGCGGGAGGGCCGTTGAGCAGTTCTTC. Its translation is CASSSTSGRAVEQFF.